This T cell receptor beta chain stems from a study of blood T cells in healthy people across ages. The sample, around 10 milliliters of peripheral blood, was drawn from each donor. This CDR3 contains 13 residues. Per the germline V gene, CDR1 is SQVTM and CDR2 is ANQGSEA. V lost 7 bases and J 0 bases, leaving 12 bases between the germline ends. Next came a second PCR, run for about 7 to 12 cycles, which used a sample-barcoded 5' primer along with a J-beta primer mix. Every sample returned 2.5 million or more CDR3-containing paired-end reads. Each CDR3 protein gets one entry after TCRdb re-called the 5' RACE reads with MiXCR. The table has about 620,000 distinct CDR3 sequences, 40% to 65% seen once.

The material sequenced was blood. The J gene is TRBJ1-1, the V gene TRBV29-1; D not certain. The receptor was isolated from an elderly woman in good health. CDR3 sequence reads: CSGEGSMNTEAFF. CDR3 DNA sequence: TGCAGCGGGGAAGGAAGCATGAACACTGAAGCTTTCTTT.